Listed below are T cell receptor beta chains from one sample, sequenced in a study of T cell responses to AZD1222 COVID-19 vaccine. Here immunoSEQ multiplex PCR was the method, and the copy in TCRdb shows in-frame clones only, minus some. In the table there are 100,000 to 150,000 clones, over 75% of which are singletons. The source material was peripheral blood, sampled on day 0 of AZD1222 vaccination. These receptors were collected from an adult in good health. The CDR3 runs from the conserved cysteine through the conserved F or W. A D gene is named only where the DNA matches it firmly. The listing skips clone size in some rows; elsewhere it reads once, few, many or a size class.

J: TRBJ1-4; size: NA; V: TRBV5-1; D: NA; DNA: TGCGCCAGCAGCTTGGCCGGGGAAAAACTGTTTTTT; CDR3: CASSLAGEKLFF
J: TRBJ1-6; size: NA; V: TRBV2; D: NA; DNA: TGTGCCAGCCGTGGAGCGGGGGGAGGGAATTCACCCCTCCACTTT; CDR3: CASRGAGGGNSPLHF
J: TRBJ1-4; size: NA; V: TRBV3-1/TRBV3-2; D: NA; DNA: TGTGCCAGCAGCCAACCGGGCCGATATAATGAAAAACTGTTTTTT; CDR3: CASSQPGRYNEKLFF
J: TRBJ2-2; size: NA; V: TRBV18; D: TRBD2; DNA: TGTGCCAGCTCACTACCAACTAGCGGGGTTACCGGGGAGCTGTTTTTT; CDR3: CASSLPTSGVTGELFF
J: TRBJ2-5; size: NA; V: TRBV5-5; D: TRBD2; DNA: TGTGCCAGCAGCCGAGCGGGGGGGCCGTCCCCCATTTGGGAGACCCAGTACTTC; CDR3: CASSRAGGPSPIWETQYF
J: TRBJ2-2; size: NA; V: TRBV2; D: NA; DNA: TGTGCCAGCAGCAGGGGTACCGGGGAGCTGTTTTTT; CDR3: CASSRGTGELFF
J: TRBJ2-7; size: NA; V: TRBV2; D: NA; DNA: TGTGCCAGCAGTGATCAGGGAGTGGACGAGCAGTACTTC; CDR3: CASSDQGVDEQYF
J: TRBJ1-6; size: NA; V: TRBV15; D: NA; DNA: TGTGCCACCAGCCGAGTCCCGGGCCAATATTCACCCCTCCACTTT; CDR3: CATSRVPGQYSPLHF
J: TRBJ1-6; size: NA; V: TRBV19; D: TRBD1; DNA: TGTGCCAGCGGCCGGGACAGGGGAAATTCACCCCTCCACTTT; CDR3: CASGRDRGNSPLHF
J: TRBJ2-7; size: NA; V: TRBV7-7; D: NA; DNA: TGTGCTAGCAGCCGACAGGTCGGAGGGTCCTACGAGCAGTACTTC; CDR3: CASSRQVGGSYEQYF
J: TRBJ1-4; size: once; V: TRBV18; D: NA; DNA: TGTGCCAGCTCACCACCGGACGGACCTAATGAAAAACTGTTTTTT; CDR3: CASSPPDGPNEKLFF
J: TRBJ1-4; size: NA; V: TRBV6-1; D: NA; DNA: TGTGCCAGCAGTGACAGGGAGTTTAATGAAAAACTGTTTTTT; CDR3: CASSDREFNEKLFF
J: TRBJ2-7; size: NA; V: TRBV21-1; D: NA; DNA: TGTGCCAGCAGCAAAGAACGACGCGGCCCCCACGACTTC; CDR3: CASSKERRGPHDF
J: TRBJ2-2; size: once; V: TRBV7-8; D: TRBD2; DNA: TGTGCCAGCAGCTTGGGACTAGCGGGACCCACCGGGGAGCTGTTTTTT; CDR3: CASSLGLAGPTGELFF
J: TRBJ2-7; size: NA; V: TRBV3-1/TRBV3-2; D: NA; DNA: TGTGCCAGCAGCCGGGGGTACGACGAGCAGTACTTC; CDR3: CASSRGYDEQYF
J: TRBJ2-7; size: NA; V: TRBV6-1; D: TRBD1; DNA: TGTGCCAGCAGTGAGTCCGTTCAGGGGGCTTACGAGCAGTACTTC; CDR3: CASSESVQGAYEQYF
J: TRBJ1-1; size: NA; V: TRBV28; D: NA; DNA: TGTGCCAGCAGCATAATCAAAGAAGCTTTCTTT; CDR3: CASSIIKEAFF
J: TRBJ1-5; size: NA; V: TRBV29-1; D: TRBD1; DNA: TGCAGCGTTATGGCAGGGGGGGGAAATCAGCCCCAGCATTTT; CDR3: CSVMAGGGNQPQHF
J: TRBJ2-1; size: once; V: TRBV7-9; D: NA; DNA: TGTGCCAGCAGCGGAACTAGGAGCTCCTACAATGAGCAGTTCTTC; CDR3: CASSGTRSSYNEQFF
J: TRBJ2-5; size: NA; V: TRBV12-3/TRBV12-4; D: NA; DNA: TGTGCCAGCAGTTTAGCGGAAGAGACCCAGTACTTC; CDR3: CASSLAEETQYF
J: TRBJ1-6; size: NA; V: TRBV6-5; D: NA; DNA: TGTGCCAGCAGTTACCGGCAGAATAATTCACCCCTCCACTTT; CDR3: CASSYRQNNSPLHF
J: TRBJ2-3; size: once; V: TRBV5-1; D: NA; DNA: TGCGCCAGCAGCGGGGGGGCGACTAGCACAGATACGCAGTATTTT; CDR3: CASSGGATSTDTQYF
J: TRBJ2-1; size: NA; V: TRBV7-9; D: TRBD2; DNA: TGTGCCAGCAGCCCATCCCAGACTAGCATCGATGAGCAGTTCTTC; CDR3: CASSPSQTSIDEQFF
J: TRBJ1-4; size: NA; V: TRBV10-3; D: TRBD1; DNA: TGTGCCATCAGCGGATCCGGGACAGGTGCCAATGAAAAACTGTTTTTT; CDR3: CAISGSGTGANEKLFF
J: TRBJ1-6; size: NA; V: TRBV3-1/TRBV3-2; D: TRBD1; DNA: TGTGCCAGCAGCCAAGATGTCGGAGGGGGCCTAAATTCACCCCTCCACTTT; CDR3: CASSQDVGGGLNSPLHF
J: TRBJ2-7; size: NA; V: TRBV5-4; D: NA; DNA: TGTGCCAGCAGCTTCTACATGGACTCCTACGAGCAGTACTTC; CDR3: CASSFYMDSYEQYF
J: TRBJ1-2; size: NA; V: TRBV6-2/TRBV6-3; D: TRBD1; DNA: TGTGCCAGCAGTTACGCCGGGACAGGGGGCGCGGTCGTTGGGAATGGCTACACCTTC; CDR3: CASSYAGTGGAVVGNGYTF
J: TRBJ1-1; size: NA; V: TRBV11-3; D: NA; DNA: TGTGCCAGCAGCTTGGGGGAGAACACTGAAGCTTTCTTT; CDR3: CASSLGENTEAFF
J: TRBJ2-2; size: NA; V: TRBV9; D: NA; DNA: TGTGCCAGCAGCCCACCCGGGGCCGGCGGGGAGCTGTTTTTT; CDR3: CASSPPGAGGELFF
J: TRBJ2-3; size: NA; V: TRBV29-1; D: TRBD1; DNA: TGCAGCGTCCTGGCCGGGACAGGGGTTATTACTAGCACAGATACGCAGTATTTT; CDR3: CSVLAGTGVITSTDTQYF
J: TRBJ1-5; size: NA; V: TRBV28; D: NA; DNA: TGTGCCAGCAGTGCGACCGGACGTCAGCCCCAGCATTTT; CDR3: CASSATGRQPQHF
J: TRBJ2-3; size: NA; V: TRBV10-3; D: TRBD2; DNA: TGTGCCACCCAGCGGGAGCGGGACACAGATACGCAGTATTTT; CDR3: CATQRERDTDTQYF